The rows below give T cell receptor beta chains drawn from one sample of a study of T cell repertoires in cytomegalovirus infection. TCRdb used MiXCR to reprocess the reads, holding one entry per CDR3 protein. This table holds 600,000 to 700,000 distinct CDR3 sequences, around a third found once. No cognate antigen is known for these TCRs. The sequencing here drew on cultured PBMCs, taken from culture after CMV antigen stimulation. These receptors all stem from a human donor in good health (CMV status not recorded). Some clones in this sample may be carry-over from other donors' samples. The CDR3 runs from the conserved cysteine through the conserved F or W. Fields, in order: clone size, D gene, V gene, J gene, CDR3 protein, CDR3 DNA. D genes are given only for firm matches. Not all rows give a size; the values are once, few, many and, for expanded clones, a class.

abundance: .
d_gene: TRBD1
v_gene: TRBV2
j_gene: TRBJ1-1
CDR3aa: CASSWDRGMNTEAFF
CDR3nt: TGTGCCAGCAGTTGGGACAGGGGCATGAACACTGAAGCTTTCTTT

abundance: .
d_gene: .
v_gene: TRBV28
j_gene: TRBJ1-6
CDR3aa: CASSSSDNSPLHF
CDR3nt: TGTGCCAGCAGCTCATCCGATAATTCACCCCTCCACTTT

abundance: .
d_gene: .
v_gene: TRBV2
j_gene: TRBJ1-1
CDR3aa: CATDVWNTEAFF
CDR3nt: TGTGCCACCGACGTTTGGAACACTGAAGCTTTCTTT

abundance: .
d_gene: .
v_gene: TRBV7-6
j_gene: TRBJ1-2
CDR3aa: CASSPGQSGRLGYGYTF
CDR3nt: TGTGCCAGCAGCCCGGGCCAGTCGGGGCGCTTGGGCTATGGCTACACCTTC

abundance: .
d_gene: .
v_gene: TRBV7-8
j_gene: TRBJ2-1
CDR3aa: CASHKWGTLGYNEQFF
CDR3nt: TGTGCCAGCCATAAGTGGGGGACCCTTGGCTACAATGAGCAGTTCTTC

abundance: .
d_gene: TRBD1
v_gene: TRBV4-1
j_gene: TRBJ2-2
CDR3aa: CASSPGQGGAGELFF
CDR3nt: TGCGCCAGCAGCCCCGGACAGGGGGGAGCCGGGGAGCTGTTTTTT

abundance: .
d_gene: .
v_gene: TRBV20-1
j_gene: TRBJ2-1
CDR3aa: CSARRHWGNTYNEQFF
CDR3nt: TGCAGTGCTAGGAGGCATTGGGGGAATACCTACAATGAGCAGTTCTTC

abundance: few
d_gene: TRBD1
v_gene: TRBV5-3
j_gene: TRBJ1-5
CDR3aa: CARSLAPATGGANSNQPQHF
CDR3nt: TGTGCCAGAAGCTTGGCGCCAGCCACAGGGGGCGCGAATAGCAATCAGCCCCAGCATTTT

abundance: .
d_gene: TRBD2
v_gene: TRBV18
j_gene: TRBJ2-3
CDR3aa: CASSPPSGSSSDTQYF
CDR3nt: TGTGCCAGCTCACCACCCAGCGGGAGTTCCTCAGATACGCAGTATTTT

abundance: .
d_gene: TRBD2
v_gene: TRBV5-4
j_gene: TRBJ2-4
CDR3aa: CASSSPLGRGENIQYF
CDR3nt: TGTGCCAGCAGCTCCCCACTGGGGAGGGGTGAAAACATTCAGTACTTC

abundance: .
d_gene: .
v_gene: TRBV6-1
j_gene: TRBJ1-2
CDR3aa: CASRRGWVGGGYTF
CDR3nt: TGTGCCAGCAGGAGGGGGTGGGTAGGGGGAGGCTACACCTTC

abundance: .
d_gene: .
v_gene: TRBV2
j_gene: TRBJ2-5
CDR3aa: CASRPGASIETQYF
CDR3nt: TGTGCCAGCCGTCCGGGGGCGAGCATCGAGACCCAGTACTTC

abundance: .
d_gene: TRBD2
v_gene: TRBV20-1
j_gene: TRBJ2-1
CDR3aa: CSARATSGREGNYNEQFF
CDR3nt: TGCAGTGCTAGAGCCACTAGCGGGAGGGAGGGCAACTACAATGAGCAGTTCTTC

abundance: few
d_gene: TRBD2
v_gene: TRBV7-2
j_gene: TRBJ2-1
CDR3aa: CASNKGAGGAQNEQFF
CDR3nt: TGTGCCAGCAACAAAGGCGCGGGGGGGGCCCAAAATGAGCAGTTCTTC

abundance: .
d_gene: .
v_gene: TRBV12-3/TRBV12-4
j_gene: TRBJ1-2
CDR3aa: CASSFSENYGYTF
CDR3nt: TGTGCCAGCAGTTTTTCAGAGAACTATGGCTACACCTTC

abundance: few
d_gene: .
v_gene: TRBV10-3
j_gene: TRBJ1-5
CDR3aa: CAISDFASNQPQHF
CDR3nt: TGTGCCATCAGTGATTTCGCAAGCAATCAGCCCCAGCATTTT

abundance: .
d_gene: .
v_gene: TRBV27
j_gene: TRBJ2-5
CDR3aa: CASSSFLQGRRETQYF
CDR3nt: TGTGCCAGCAGCTCATTTTTGCAGGGACGTCGAGAGACCCAGTACTTC

abundance: .
d_gene: TRBD2
v_gene: TRBV7-9
j_gene: TRBJ2-1
CDR3aa: CASSYPPSGIENEQFF
CDR3nt: TGTGCCAGCAGCTACCCCCCTAGCGGGATAGAAAATGAGCAGTTCTTC

abundance: many
d_gene: TRBD2
v_gene: TRBV7-8
j_gene: TRBJ2-3
CDR3aa: CASRGLAGLAQYF
CDR3nt: TGTGCCAGCCGAGGGCTAGCGGGGTTGGCGCAGTATTTT

abundance: .
d_gene: TRBD1
v_gene: TRBV20-1
j_gene: TRBJ1-2
CDR3aa: CSATNNPGQGTYGYTF
CDR3nt: TGCAGTGCCACCAATAACCCGGGACAGGGTACTTATGGCTACACCTTC

abundance: few
d_gene: TRBD2
v_gene: TRBV7-9
j_gene: TRBJ2-3
CDR3aa: CASSPLSGVGADTQYF
CDR3nt: TGTGCCAGCAGCCCCCTCAGCGGGGTGGGGGCAGATACGCAGTATTTT

abundance: few
d_gene: .
v_gene: TRBV11-2
j_gene: TRBJ2-3
CDR3aa: CASSPFLRSVGSTDTQYF
CDR3nt: TGTGCCAGCAGCCCCTTCCTCAGGAGCGTGGGGAGCACAGATACGCAGTATTTT

abundance: few
d_gene: TRBD1
v_gene: TRBV20-1
j_gene: TRBJ1-5
CDR3aa: CSAEDRGVNQPQHF
CDR3nt: TGCAGTGCCGAGGACAGGGGAGTCAATCAGCCCCAGCATTTT

abundance: few
d_gene: .
v_gene: TRBV7-2
j_gene: TRBJ1-5
CDR3aa: CASSLGGGGGPSQPQHF
CDR3nt: TGTGCCAGCAGCTTAGGGGGGGGGGGGGGGCCCTCCCAGCCCCAGCATTTT